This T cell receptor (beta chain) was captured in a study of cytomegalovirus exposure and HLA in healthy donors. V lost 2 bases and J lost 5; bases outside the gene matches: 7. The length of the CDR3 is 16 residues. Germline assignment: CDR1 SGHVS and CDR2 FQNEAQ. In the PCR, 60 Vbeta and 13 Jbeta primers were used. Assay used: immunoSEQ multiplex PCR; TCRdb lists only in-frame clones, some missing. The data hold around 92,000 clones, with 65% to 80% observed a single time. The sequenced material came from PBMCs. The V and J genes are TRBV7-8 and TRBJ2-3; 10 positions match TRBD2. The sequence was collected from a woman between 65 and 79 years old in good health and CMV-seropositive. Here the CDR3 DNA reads TGTGCCAGCAGCTTACAGAGCGGGGGGGCCAGAGATACGCAGTATTTT. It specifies CASSLQSGGARDTQYF.